The 13 T cell receptor beta chains presented below share a single source sample, sequenced in a study of blood T cells in healthy people across ages. Alongside a J-beta primer mix, a sample-barcoded 5' primer served in a second PCR lasting roughly 6 to 11 cycles. TCRdb re-derived calls from the 5' RACE reads in MiXCR, one entry per CDR3 protein. The profile covers more than 1,400,000 distinct CDR3 sequences, with roughly 45% appearing a single time and less than 8% taken by the ten largest. Sequencing used blood. These receptors all stem from a woman between 18 and 29 years old in good health.

The chain joins TRBV9 to TRBJ1-6; weak D call: TRBD1 (5 bases). The length of the CDR3 is 16 residues. Germline V lookup: CDR1 SGDLS, CDR2 YYNGEE. V lost 3 bases and J 5 bases, leaving 15 bases between the germline ends. Here the CDR3 reads CASSAQGGGNNSPLHF. In DNA form, the CDR3 reads TGTGCCAGCAGCGCCCAGGGCGGGGGTAATAATTCACCCCTCCACTTT.

This clonotype showed up just once. The chain recombines TRBV12-5 with TRBJ1-5; D call uncertain. The length of the CDR3 is 13 residues. Germline V CDR1 and CDR2: LGHNT, FRNRAP. Trimming cost V 3 bases and J 0 bases, with 3 bases left between them. The CDR3 sequence: CASGFNSNQPQHF. DNA for the CDR3: TGTGCTAGTGGTTTCAATAGCAATCAGCCCCAGCATTTT.

This chain joins TRBV20-1 and TRBJ2-7; 11 nucleotides match TRBD2. The CDR3 has 14 amino acids. Trimming at V came to 3 bases and at J to 3 bases, leaving 4 bases not matched to a gene. In germline, CDR1 is DFQATT, CDR2 SNEGSKA (reference sequence). Here the CDR3 reads CSASRLAGIYEQYF. The CDR3 nucleotides read TGCAGTGCTAGTCGACTAGCGGGAATCTACGAGCAGTACTTC.

This clonotype was detected only a few times. The chain joins TRBV12-3 or TRBV12-4 to TRBJ2-1; 7 positions match TRBD2. This CDR3 spans 15 amino acids. V was clipped by 4 bases and J by 4 bases; unmatched bases: 7. CDR3 in amino acids: CASSSTSTGYNEQFF. The CDR3 DNA reads as TGTGCCAGCAGTTCGACTAGCACGGGGTACAATGAGCAGTTCTTC.

This clonotype was detected a few times. The chain couples TRBV20-1 to TRBJ2-1; TRBD2 agrees at 7 bases. Germline CDR1 is DFQATT and CDR2 is SNEGSKA (reference sequence). The CDR3 spans 13 residues. J was trimmed by 9 bases and V by 6 bases; bases with no gene match: 11. CDR3 protein: CSARAGTFGEQFF. The CDR3 coding sequence is TGCAGTGCCCGAGCGGGAACATTCGGTGAGCAGTTCTTC.

This clonotype came up a few times. V and J are TRBV6-5 and TRBJ2-4; D gene uncertain. The assigned J gene may be wrong: the sequence end matches TRBJ2-5 better. CDR1 MNHEY and CDR2 SVGAGI come from the germline V gene. The CDR3 runs to 11 residues. This CDR3 is CASTAEETQYF. The CDR3 DNA reads as TGTGCCAGCACCGCAGAAGAGACCCAGTACTTC.

The sample holds one count of this clonotype. The chain recombines TRBV11-2 with TRBJ2-7, with D unresolved. V lost 1 base to trimming and J lost 7 bases, with 17 bases between them. The germline gives CDR1 SGHAT, CDR2 FQNNGV. The CDR3 has 15 amino acids. The CDR3, as DNA: TGTGCCAGCAGCTTAGTGCCAGGTATAACGAATGAGCAGTACTTC. Translated: CASSLVPGITNEQYF.

The rearrangement joins TRBV29-1 to TRBJ1-4; D may be TRBD1 (5 bases). The CDR3 covers 12 residues. With 7 bases removed from V and 8 bases from J, the gap between germline ends came to 14 bases. In germline, CDR1 is SQVTM, CDR2 ANQGSEA. The CDR3 sequence: CSAGTAGEKLFF. CDR3 nucleotide sequence: TGCAGCGCAGGGACCGCGGGGGAAAAACTGTTTTTT.

The chain carries TRBV6-5 and TRBJ2-2, with TRBD1 identical over 8 bases. Germline CDR1 is MNHEY and CDR2 is SVGAGI. CDR3 length: 15 amino acids. The V gene end was trimmed by 5 bases and the J gene end by 1 base; junction bases not matched to a gene: 3. The CDR3 nucleotides read TGTGCCAGCAGTGCAGGACAGGGGAACACCGGGGAGCTGTTTTTT. Amino acids: CASSAGQGNTGELFF.

The chain is built from TRBV14 and TRBJ2-1; D perhaps matches TRBD2 (6 bases). Trimming took off 10 bases at V and 7 bases at J, with 17 bases between the two ends. The CDR3 has 13 residues. Germline V lookup: CDR1 SGHDN, CDR2 FVKESK. CDR3: CATHLSGDNEQFF. The CDR3 coding sequence is TGTGCCACCCATCTTTCGGGGGATAATGAGCAGTTCTTC.

The V gene is TRBV20-1, the J gene TRBJ2-6; possibly TRBD1 or TRBD2 for D (5 bases each). V lost 6 bases and J 0 bases, leaving 21 bases between the germline ends. In germline, CDR1 is DFQATT, CDR2 SNEGSKA (reference sequence). The CDR3 contains 18 residues. In DNA, the CDR3 is TGCAGTGCCCAAGGCCGGGGCAACGACGACTCTGGGGCCAACGTCCTGACTTTC. Amino acids: CSAQGRGNDDSGANVLTF.

The CDR3 bases are TGTGCCAGCACTCAAAGCGGGGCGAGCCCCTACGAGCAGTACTTC. It codes for CASTQSGASPYEQYF. The genes are TRBV28 and TRBJ2-7; 7 nucleotides line up with TRBD2. From germline, CDR1 is MDHEN and CDR2 SYDVKM. This CDR3 has 15 amino acids. V gave up 7 bases and J gave up 2 bases; unmatched junction bases: 11.

V is TRBV6-5 and J is TRBJ2-1, with 14 bases matching TRBD2. The CDR3 is made up of 12 amino acids. Germline assignment: CDR1 MNHEY and CDR2 SVGAGI. Trimming removed 6 bases from V and 15 bases from J; junction bases left unmatched: 4. The CDR3 DNA sequence: TGTGCCAGCAGCCCGACTAGCGGGGGGGTGTTCTTC. It codes for CASSPTSGGVFF.